This T cell receptor beta chain came from a study of blood T cell repertoires in COVID-19. For the study at large: The United States, Italy and Spain were the sources of the acute and convalescent COVID-19 samples.

Germline CDR1 MGHRA, CDR2 YSYEKL. CDR3 length equals 15 residues. Trimming cost V 4 bases and J 1 base, with 11 bases left between them. This clone was picked up one time. In the original analysis: Reference gene primer amplification gave nucleated cell count estimates. TCRdb's table, derived via immunoSEQ multiplex PCR, lists solely in-frame clones and lacks some. V, J and clone size derive from that table, while D and trimming were established from the DNA sequence. Seen here are approximately 45,000 clones, more than 65% observed once, and the top ten hold approximately 60%. The sequenced material came from peripheral blood. V usage is TRBV4-1 and J usage is TRBJ1-3, with unresolved D. The origin of this receptor is a man aged 80 or over with acute or convalescent COVID-19. The chain's CDR3 is CASSRETGSGNTIYF. CDR3 DNA sequence: TGCGCCAGCAGCCGAGAAACGGGGTCTGGAAACACCATATATTTT.